The next 27 T cell receptor beta chains were all read from a single sample in a study of CD8 T cells in ankylosing spondylitis. TCRdb reanalysed the 5' RACE reads using MiXCR and keeps one entry per CDR3 protein. In the table there are 250,000 or so distinct CDR3 sequences, about 24% of which are singletons. Sequencing used blood, either unsorted or a sorted T cell fraction (not recorded which). These receptors were collected from a male donor with ankylosing spondylitis or in good health (not recorded which).

V usage is TRBV29-1 and J usage is TRBJ2-5; the match to TRBD2 covers 9 bases. This CDR3 contains 13 residues. The V segment lost 8 bases and the J segment 4 bases; nucleotides outside the gene matches: 8. Germline V gives CDR1 SQVTM, CDR2 ANQGSEA. CDR3 nucleotides: TGCAGCTCCCAGCGGGGGGCCCCAGAGACCCAGTACTTC. Protein: CSSQRGAPETQYF.

The V gene is TRBV24-1, the J gene TRBJ1-2; D uncertain. Germline loops: CDR1 KGHDR, CDR2 SFDVKD. V lost 4 bases and J lost 4, with 15 bases in between. This CDR3 has 15 residues. The CDR3 loop is CATSDPTATGYGYTF. The DNA for the CDR3 is TGTGCCACCAGTGACCCTACGGCGACCGGCTATGGCTACACCTTC.

The V call is TRBV6-5, the J call TRBJ2-2, with 11 positions matching TRBD1. The CDR3 runs to 15 residues. The germline CDR1 and CDR2 sequences are MNHEY and SVGAGI. After removal of 5 bases from V and 5 bases from J, the junction contained 4 bases not matched to a gene. The CDR3 nucleotides read TGTGCCAGCAGTGGTCGGGACAGGGGGACCGGGGAGCTGTTTTTT. The encoded protein is CASSGRDRGTGELFF.

This clonotype was detected many times. V and J are TRBV6-1 and TRBJ1-1; no reliable D call. CDR3 length: 12 amino acids. CDR1 is MNHNS and CDR2 is SASEGT in the germline V gene. Trimming pared 7 bases from V and 4 bases from J, leaving 10 bases between. CDR3 bases: TGTGCCAGCATCCAGGCGTCCACTGAAGCTTTCTTT. Amino acid sequence: CASIQASTEAFF.

This clonotype was seen many times. The chain joins TRBV7-2 to TRBJ1-1; 8 bases line up with TRBD1. With V trimmed by 4 bases and J by 8 bases, 6 bases remained unmatched. This CDR3 is built from 13 residues. In germline, CDR1 is SGHTA, CDR2 FQGNSA. The CDR3: CASSSTRTGEAFF. The CDR3 DNA sequence: TGTGCCAGCAGCTCCACCCGGACAGGGGAAGCTTTCTTT.

This chain links TRBV2 with TRBJ1-1; the D is unclear. Looked up from germline, CDR1 is SNHLY and CDR2 is FYNNEI. The length of the CDR3 is 13 residues. V lost 3 bases to trimming and J lost 0 bases, with 5 bases between them. CDR3 nucleotide sequence: TGTGCCAGCAGTGACCAGGTGAACACTGAAGCTTTCTTT. Its protein is CASSDQVNTEAFF.

With respect to this clonotype: Possible read error: a much larger clone is one base away. This chain connects TRBV4-2 to TRBJ1-5, with a weak D call TRBD1 (5 bases). CDR1 is LGHNA, CDR2 YNFKEQ, per germline. The CDR3 sequence is 15 residues long. As DNA, the CDR3 is TGTGCCAGCGGCCAATTCCTGGGGGGCAATCAGCCCCAGCATTTT. Residues: CASGQFLGGNQPQHF.

The chain is built from TRBV10-3 and TRBJ2-6; 11 positions agree with TRBD1. Trimming removed 6 bases from V and 3 bases from J; junction bases left unmatched: 7. The CDR3 covers 17 residues. Germline CDR1 and CDR2: ENHRY and SYGVKD. The CDR3 protein is CAIRGQGVVRGANVLTF. As DNA, the CDR3 is TGTGCCATCAGGGGACAGGGGGTCGTTCGTGGGGCCAACGTCCTGACTTTC.

The chain is built from TRBV10-3 and TRBJ1-1; D unresolved. The germline gives CDR1 ENHRY, CDR2 SYGVKD. Trimming removed 4 bases at V and 1 base at J, with 7 bases between. The CDR3 spans 13 residues. CDR3 in amino acids: CAISAGENTEAFF. DNA for the CDR3: TGTGCCATCAGTGCAGGCGAGAACACTGAAGCTTTCTTT.

This clonotype was detected ten times or more. The V gene is TRBV29-1, the J gene TRBJ2-3; TRBD1 might be the D (6 bases). Per germline, CDR1 SQVTM and CDR2 ANQGSEA. Between the trimmed V and J ends, which lost 3 bases and 0 bases, there was a span of 7 bases. This CDR3 comprises 13 residues. The CDR3 is CSVETGSTDTQYF. The DNA of the CDR3 is TGCAGCGTTGAGACAGGAAGCACAGATACGCAGTATTTT.

This clonotype was detected a few times. The chain is built from TRBV29-1 and TRBJ2-7; 7 nucleotides match TRBD1. With V trimmed by 7 bases and J by 6 bases, 12 bases remained unmatched. Germline V gene lookup returns CDR1 SQVTM and CDR2 ANQGSEA. The CDR3 is made up of 13 amino acids. CDR3 nucleotides: TGCAGCGCAAAGACAGGGCTCGGTCTCGAGCAGTACTTC. It translates to CSAKTGLGLEQYF.

This clonotype was recorded a few times. The junction and the germline gene differ at one end; a read error may be behind it. The V gene is TRBV20-1, the J gene TRBJ1-5; D is unclear. The CDR3 consists of 13 residues. CDR1 and CDR2 (germline): DFQATT, SNEGSKA (reference sequence). The CDR3 spells CSTSSLPKQPQHF. The CDR3 DNA sequence: TGCAGTACTAGCTCCCTACCAAAACAGCCCCAGCATTTT.

This chain connects TRBV28 to TRBJ1-1, with a tentative D call TRBD1 (5 bases). This CDR3 is built from 12 residues. Germline values: CDR1 MDHEN, CDR2 SYDVKM. This chain's CDR3 is CAWRQGNTEAFF. The CDR3 nucleotides are TGTGCGTGGAGGCAGGGGAACACTGAAGCTTTCTTT.

This clonotype has a count of ten or more. The V and J genes are TRBV7-8 and TRBJ2-5; D possibly matches TRBD1 or TRBD2 (5 bases each). Germline lookup yields CDR1 SGHVS and CDR2 FQNEAQ. The CDR3 runs 15 residues. Trimming cost V 1 base and J 4 bases, with 13 bases left between them. CDR3 in DNA: TGTGCCAGCAGCTTAGAGTACGGGGCTGCAGAGACCCAGTACTTC. Residues: CASSLEYGAAETQYF.

This clonotype was seen a few times. This chain joins TRBV20-1 and TRBJ1-3, with 8 bases matching TRBD1. The V gene's germline CDR1 is DFQATT and CDR2 SNEGSKA (reference sequence). The CDR3 runs 13 residues. V shed 6 bases, J shed 1 base, and the junction held 2 bases outside the gene matches. As DNA, the CDR3 is TGCAGTGCGAGGACAGGGTCTGGAAACACCATATATTTT. Its translation: CSARTGSGNTIYF.

This clonotype was detected many times. The rearrangement joins TRBV5-1 to TRBJ2-7; 9 bases align to TRBD1. Germline trimming cut 5 bases from V and 2 bases from J; bases unmatched to any gene: 5. The CDR3 is made up of 14 amino acids. CDR1 SGHRS and CDR2 YFSETQ come from the germline V gene. CDR3 sequence reads: CASRSGTGTYEQYF. CDR3 DNA sequence: TGCGCCAGCAGGTCCGGGACAGGGACCTACGAGCAGTACTTC.

This clonotype showed up many times. The chain employs TRBV7-9 and TRBJ2-7, with 9 bases that match TRBD2. The germline V gene encodes CDR1 SEHNR and CDR2 FQNEAQ (reference sequence). CDR3 length equals 15 residues. V gave up 4 bases and J gave up 0 bases; unmatched junction bases: 4. Written as DNA, the CDR3 is TGTGCCAGCAGCTCCCGCGGGAGGGACTCCTACGAGCAGTACTTC. Residues: CASSSRGRDSYEQYF.

This clonotype occurred many times. Written as DNA, the CDR3 is TGTGCCAGCAGCCACCCCGGACAGGGGGCCAATGAGCAGTTCTTC. It translates to CASSHPGQGANEQFF. The chain couples TRBV3-1 to TRBJ2-1; 11 bases are a match to TRBD1. Germline V lookup: CDR1 LGHDT, CDR2 YNNKEL (reference sequence). This CDR3 contains 15 residues. V gave up 3 bases and J gave up 6 bases; unmatched junction bases: 4.

This clonotype was seen at least ten times. This sequence joins TRBV20-1 and TRBJ1-1; perhaps TRBD1 as D (5 bases). The CDR3 consists of 13 residues. Deletions cut 1 base from V and 1 base from J, with 7 bases between. Germline CDR1 reads DFQATT; CDR2 reads SNEGSKA (reference sequence). Here the CDR3 reads CSARVDRNTEAFF. CDR3 coding DNA: TGCAGTGCTAGAGTTGACAGGAACACTGAAGCTTTCTTT.

This clonotype was observed many times. V gene TRBV20-1 combines with J gene TRBJ2-7; D possibly corresponds to TRBD1 (7 bases). V was shortened by 6 bases and J by 1 base, with 22 bases between the two germline ends. Germline lookup yields CDR1 DFQATT and CDR2 SNEGSKA (reference sequence). CDR3 length equals 16 residues. CDR3 region: CSAAFGGGVGSYEQYF. In DNA form, the CDR3 reads TGCAGTGCGGCCTTCGGAGGGGGCGTAGGTTCCTACGAGCAGTACTTC.

The gene calls are TRBV24-1 and TRBJ2-3; D is ambiguous. V was trimmed by 3 bases and J by 2 bases, leaving 8 bases between them. CDR3 length: 14 amino acids. Per germline, CDR1 KGHDR and CDR2 SFDVKD. In DNA form, the CDR3 reads TGTGCCACCAGTGATCCTGGTTCCACAGATACGCAGTATTTT. This encodes CATSDPGSTDTQYF.

The CDR3 reads CASSKMGPVDTQYF. In DNA, the CDR3 is TGCGCCAGCAGTAAAATGGGACCCGTGGATACGCAGTATTTT. The chain uses TRBV10-1 and TRBJ2-3; possibly TRBD1 or TRBD2 for D (5 bases each). CDR3 size: 14 residues. Per the germline V gene, CDR1 is WNHNN and CDR2 is SYGVQD (reference sequence). V lost 5 bases to trimming and J lost 6 bases, with 15 bases between them.

Many counts were recorded for this clonotype. V gene TRBV12-3 or TRBV12-4 combines with J gene TRBJ1-6; the D gene is possibly TRBD1 (5 bases). The CDR3 totals 13 residues. V lost 6 bases and J lost 8, with 11 bases in between. This CDR3 is CASRLLGDSPLHF. The CDR3 DNA reads as TGTGCCAGCAGACTACTGGGGGATTCACCCCTCCACTTT.

This chain joins TRBV12-3 or TRBV12-4 and TRBJ2-2; D gene uncertain. V dropped 5 bases and J dropped 6 bases, with 13 bases sitting between them. There are 14 residues in the CDR3. CDR3: CASSRGSRPGELFF. The CDR3 DNA reads TGTGCCAGCAGTCGTGGGTCGAGGCCCGGGGAGCTGTTTTTT.

There are many counts of this clonotype. The chain combines TRBV20-1 with TRBJ2-1; the D gene could be TRBD1 or TRBD2 (5 bases each). Germline CDR1 reads DFQATT; CDR2 reads SNEGSKA (reference sequence). CDR3 length equals 13 residues. The germline V and J ends were trimmed by 3 bases and 6 bases, with 12 bases remaining between them. The CDR3 nucleotides are TGCAGTGCTAGCCGGGACCACTTCAATGAGCAGTTCTTC. It encodes CSASRDHFNEQFF.

V gene TRBV12-3 or TRBV12-4 combines with J gene TRBJ2-5, with TRBD1 as a possible D gene (5 bases). Trimming stripped 6 bases from V and 2 bases from J, with 10 bases between. The CDR3 has 13 amino acids. The CDR3 is CASRRQQQETQYF. The CDR3, as DNA: TGTGCCAGCAGAAGACAGCAACAAGAGACCCAGTACTTC.

This clonotype was recorded many times. This chain uses TRBV7-2 with TRBJ1-3; D is uncertain. In germline, CDR1 is SGHTA, CDR2 FQGNSA. This CDR3 region has 15 residues. V shed 5 bases and J shed 0 bases, with 11 bases lying between them. The CDR3 bases are TGTGCCAGCAGCCAAGGTCCCTTCTCTGGAAACACCATATATTTT. This codes for CASSQGPFSGNTIYF.